The present TCR beta chain was sequenced within a study of blood T cell repertoires in COVID-19. Trimming removed 3 bases from V and 8 bases from J; junction bases left unmatched: 7. Germline lookup yields CDR1 SGHNT and CDR2 YYREEE (reference sequence). The CDR3 is 16 residues long. This clone was seen a few times. Per the original data handling: Using reference gene primer amplification, nucleated cell counts were estimated. Measured with immunoSEQ multiplex PCR; TCRdb has only the in-frame clones, and not every one. V and J calls and clone size are given by that table; D and trimming were obtained from the DNA. The sample contains fewer than 200,000 clones, less than 90% of which appear only once.

The sequenced material came from peripheral blood. The TCR sequence derives from an older woman with COVID-19, enrolled during active disease. This chain links TRBV5-4 with TRBJ2-2; 13 bases align to TRBD2. DNA of the CDR3: TGTGCCAGCAGCTCACTAGCGGGAGGGCCAGATGGGGAGCTGTTTTTT. Amino acids: CASSSLAGGPDGELFF.